The rows below give T cell receptor beta chains drawn from one sample of a study of blood T cell repertoires in COVID-19. TCRdb's copy holds only in-frame clones and misses some; the assay was immunoSEQ multiplex PCR. The sample contains about 260,000 clones, approximately 89% of which appear only once. Sequencing input: peripheral blood. The receptors stem from a man aged 40-49 years who had recovered from COVID-19. The CDR3 runs from the conserved cysteine through the conserved F or W. D genes are given only for firm matches. The size of a clone is reported for some rows only, either as once, few or many, or as a class for expanded clones.

TRBJ1-1,-,TRBV6-4,-,TGTGCCAGCAGTACCCAAGGGGGAACTGAAGCTTTCTTT,CASSTQGGTEAFF
TRBJ1-2,-,TRBV2,-,TGTGCCAGCAGTGGCAGGATTTTCTATGGCTACACCTTC,CASSGRIFYGYTF
TRBJ2-6,TRBD1,TRBV9,-,TGTGCCAGCAGCGTACGGACAGGGAGGCTATCTGGGGCCAACGTCCTGACTTTC,CASSVRTGRLSGANVLTF
TRBJ2-3,-,TRBV7-8,-,TGTGCCAGCAGCTTAGGGGAGGCCCCAGATACGCAGTATTTT,CASSLGEAPDTQYF
TRBJ2-3,TRBD2,TRBV7-6,-,TGTGCCAGCAGCTTAGGTAGCGGGGGTTCCACAGATACGCAGTATTTT,CASSLGSGGSTDTQYF
TRBJ2-2,-,TRBV28,-,TGTGCCAGCAGCTTCTCTCTTACAGGGCCCACCGGGGAGCTGTTTTTT,CASSFSLTGPTGELFF
TRBJ1-2,TRBD1,TRBV6-5,-,TGTGCCAGCAGGACCGGGACAGCTATCGGCTACACCTTC,CASRTGTAIGYTF
TRBJ2-1,TRBD2,TRBV6-4,few,TGTGCCAGCAGTGACTTCGGCAAGCGGGGGGGCGGTGAGCAGTTCTTC,CASSDFGKRGGGEQFF
TRBJ1-2,-,TRBV5-1,-,TGCGCCAGCAGCTCCCAGACATCTGACGGCTACACCTTC,CASSSQTSDGYTF
TRBJ2-1,-,TRBV6-5,-,TGTGCCAGTGTGCGGGTCAACAATGAGCAGTTCTTC,CASVRVNNEQFF
TRBJ1-1,-,TRBV6-2/TRBV6-3,-,TGTGCCAGCAGTTATAGTAGGGGCCCGGAAGCTTTCTTT,CASSYSRGPEAFF
TRBJ1-5,-,TRBV27,-,TGTGCCAGCAGCCCCCGACAGGCCGCTACGGGGACCCAGCATTTT,CASSPRQAATGTQHF
TRBJ2-5,TRBD2,TRBV6-8,-,TGTGCCAGCCCCGGGGGGGCGGGGCAAGAGACCCAGTACTTC,CASPGGAGQETQYF
TRBJ2-1,-,TRBV15,-,TGTGCCACCAGCAGAGATTTCTTTAGCGGCTCCTACAATGAGCAGTTCTTC,CATSRDFFSGSYNEQFF
TRBJ1-5,TRBD1,TRBV5-1,-,TGCGCCAGCAGCTTGAGTCCGGACAGGGGGACGCCCCAGCATTTT,CASSLSPDRGTPQHF
TRBJ2-7,-,TRBV19,-,TGTGCCAGTAGTACCCCCCGGCGGGGTAGGGGGCCATCGAGCTCCTACGAGCAGTACTTC,CASSTPRRGRGPSSSYEQYF
TRBJ2-3,-,TRBV24-1,-,TGTGCCACCAGTGATCAGAGGCCCGGAGACCCAGATACGCAGTATTTT,CATSDQRPGDPDTQYF
TRBJ2-7,TRBD2,TRBV2,-,TGTGCCAGCAGTGAAGTAAGACTAGCGGGAGGGGGCGAGCAGTACTTC,CASSEVRLAGGGEQYF
TRBJ1-1,TRBD1,TRBV18,-,TGTGCCAGCTCACCGCGACAGGGGGCTATTTCGGGGACTGAAGCTTTCTTT,CASSPRQGAISGTEAFF
TRBJ2-1,TRBD2,TRBV7-8,-,TGTGCCAGCAGCACCTTAGCGGGAGGGCCCGATGAGCAGTTCTTC,CASSTLAGGPDEQFF
TRBJ2-5,TRBD2,TRBV6-5,-,TGTGCCAGTAGAGGCGGGGGGGATCTAGAGACCCAGTACTTC,CASRGGGDLETQYF
TRBJ1-4,-,TRBV10-3,once,TGTGCCATCAGTGAGTGGCGGGGGGCCAGTGAAAAACTGTTTTTT,CAISEWRGASEKLFF
TRBJ1-6,-,TRBV6-5,-,TGTGCCAGCAGTTACTCAAGGACGAGGGAGAGGGCCCTCCACTTT,CASSYSRTRERALHF
TRBJ1-2,-,TRBV9,few,TGTGCCAGCAGCGACGAACGGAACTATGGCTACACCTTC,CASSDERNYGYTF
TRBJ1-5,-,TRBV2,-,TGTGCCAGCAGTGACCAGATTAGCAATCAGCCCCAGCATTTT,CASSDQISNQPQHF
TRBJ2-7,-,TRBV13,few,TGTGCCAGCAGCCCTAGACAGGGACTCTACGAGCAGTACTTC,CASSPRQGLYEQYF
TRBJ1-5,-,TRBV23-1,-,TGCGCCAGCAGTCCGGTGCGGGGGCGACGCAATCAGCCCCAGCATTTT,CASSPVRGRRNQPQHF
TRBJ1-2,-,TRBV7-8,-,TGTGCCAGCAGCTTAGGGGCGCAGTCTGGCTACACCTTC,CASSLGAQSGYTF
TRBJ2-5,-,TRBV2,-,TGTGCCAGCAGTAAAGGTCGGCAAGAGACCCAGTACTTC,CASSKGRQETQYF
TRBJ2-7,-,TRBV19,-,TGTGCCAGTAGCCAACAGGGCTACGAGCAGTACTTC,CASSQQGYEQYF
TRBJ2-3,TRBD2,TRBV19,many,TGTGCCAGTAGTGCTCGACTAGCGGGATCCCATACGCAGTATTTT,CASSARLAGSHTQYF
TRBJ2-1,-,TRBV3-1/TRBV3-2,few,TGTGCCAGCAGCCAAGGGACGGGGTTATCTTATCATGAGCAGTTCTTC,CASSQGTGLSYHEQFF
TRBJ2-1,TRBD1,TRBV5-1,once,TGCGCCAGCAGCGTGACAGGGGACTACAATGAGCAGTTCTTC,CASSVTGDYNEQFF
TRBJ1-1,TRBD1,TRBV6-6,-,TGTGCCAGCAGTTACGGCGGGACAGGGGTGAACACTGAAGCTTTCTTT,CASSYGGTGVNTEAFF
TRBJ2-2,-,TRBV4-1,-,TGCGCCAGCAGCCATCAGGGGTTCGCGAACACCGGGGAGCTGTTTTTT,CASSHQGFANTGELFF
TRBJ2-3,-,TRBV21-1,-,TGTGCCAGCAGCAGGCTACGGACAGGGGAGGGAGATACGCAGTATTTT,CASSRLRTGEGDTQYF
TRBJ1-6,TRBD1,TRBV6-5,-,TGTGCCAGCAGTTACTTCGGGACAGATAATTCACCCCTCCACTTT,CASSYFGTDNSPLHF
TRBJ2-3,-,TRBV7-8,-,TGTGCCAGCAGCTACCCTGGTGGCCAAGATACGCAGTATTTT,CASSYPGGQDTQYF
TRBJ1-3,-,TRBV15,-,TGTGCCACCAGCCCCGACAGATCTGGAAACACCATATATTTT,CATSPDRSGNTIYF
TRBJ1-1,TRBD1,TRBV29-1,few,TGCAGCGTCTTTAACAGGGGTAGCACTGAAGCTTTCTTT,CSVFNRGSTEAFF
TRBJ1-1,-,TRBV6-5,-,TGTGCCAGCAGTACTGGTTGGAACACTGAAGCTTTCTTT,CASSTGWNTEAFF
TRBJ2-5,TRBD2,TRBV19,-,TGTGCCAGTAGTTTCGCCCTGGTCGGGACTAGTCGGAGAGAGACCCAGTACTTC,CASSFALVGTSRRETQYF
TRBJ2-7,TRBD2,TRBV7-9,-,TGTGCCAGCAGCCCGGTCGGAGCGGGAGCTCTCGGGGCCTACGAGCAGTACTTC,CASSPVGAGALGAYEQYF
TRBJ2-7,-,TRBV30,-,TGTGCCTGGAGTGCCTCGAGGAAGTCCCCCTACGAGCAGTACTTC,CAWSASRKSPYEQYF
TRBJ2-5,TRBD2,TRBV27,-,TGTGCCAGCAGTTTATCGCCGAGCGGGGAACAAGAGACCCAGTACTTC,CASSLSPSGEQETQYF
TRBJ1-5,TRBD1,TRBV15,-,TGTGCCACCAGCAGTTCACAGGGGGCTGAGCAGCCCCAGCATTTT,CATSSSQGAEQPQHF
TRBJ1-1,TRBD1,TRBV11-2,-,TGTGCCAGCAGCTTAGCACAGGGGACTGAAGCTTTCTTT,CASSLAQGTEAFF
TRBJ2-1,TRBD1,TRBV6-2/TRBV6-3,-,TGTGCCAGCAGTTACCCCGGACAGGGGGTGGTGAGGCAGTTCTTC,CASSYPGQGVVRQFF
TRBJ2-1,-,TRBV6-2/TRBV6-3,-,TGTGCCAGCAGTTACGAGGTTGGCAGGGGGGCCGCCGATGAGCAGTTCTTC,CASSYEVGRGAADEQFF
TRBJ2-7,TRBD1,TRBV11-2,-,TGTGCCAGCAGCTCTGACAGGGGGAACTCCTACGAGCAGTACTTC,CASSSDRGNSYEQYF
TRBJ2-3,-,TRBV2,-,TGTGCCAGCACAATCGACTGGGCAGATACGCAGTATTTT,CASTIDWADTQYF
TRBJ2-7,-,TRBV7-6,-,TGTGCCAGCAGCTTGGAGGACGGGAGCTCCTACGAGCAGTACTTC,CASSLEDGSSYEQYF